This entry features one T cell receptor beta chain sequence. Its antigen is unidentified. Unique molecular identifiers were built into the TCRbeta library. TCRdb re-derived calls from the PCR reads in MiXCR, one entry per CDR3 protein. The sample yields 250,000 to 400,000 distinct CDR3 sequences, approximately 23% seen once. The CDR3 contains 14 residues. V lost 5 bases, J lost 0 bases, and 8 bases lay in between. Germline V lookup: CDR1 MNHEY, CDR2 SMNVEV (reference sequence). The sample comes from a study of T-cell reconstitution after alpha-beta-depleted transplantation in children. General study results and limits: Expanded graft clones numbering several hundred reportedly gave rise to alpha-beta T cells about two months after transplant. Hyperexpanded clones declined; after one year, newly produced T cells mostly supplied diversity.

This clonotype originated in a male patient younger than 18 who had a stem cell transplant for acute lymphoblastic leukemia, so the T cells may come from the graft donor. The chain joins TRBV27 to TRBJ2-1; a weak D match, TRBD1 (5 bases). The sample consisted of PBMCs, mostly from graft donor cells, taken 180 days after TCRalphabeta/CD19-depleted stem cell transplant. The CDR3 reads CASSGASSYNEQFF. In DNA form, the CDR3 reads TGTGCCAGCAGTGGGGCGTCCTCCTACAATGAGCAGTTCTTC.